Each of the 11 T cell receptor beta chains below was sequenced from the same sample in a study of PD-1 blockade in classical Hodgkin lymphoma. Time point denoted: cycle 4 day 1 (C4D1), after less than 7 weeks of nivolumab. Each patient experienced a relapse that followed autologous stem cell transplantation, and brentuximab vedotin exposure varied. The investigators isolated CD8+ T cells from thawed PBMCs using magnetic negative selection. Repertoires were generated with immunoSEQ multiplex PCR, while TCRdb's copy carries only in-frame clones and drops some. The top ten hold 45% of the sample, which has around 2,700 clones, 60% to 65% seen once. The source was CD8+ T cells from blood, collected before the fourth cycle of nivolumab. These receptors all come from a human donor with classical Hodgkin lymphoma.

Within the sample, this clone is medium-sized (0.01 to 0.1%). V is TRBV6-6 and J is TRBJ2-7; 7 bases align to TRBD2. CDR1 and CDR2 from the germline V gene are MNHNY and SVGAGI (reference sequence). This CDR3 is built from 11 residues. V was clipped by 8 bases and J by 7 bases; unmatched bases: 5. The CDR3, as DNA: TGTGCCAGCTTATCCGGGGGGGAGCAGTACTTC. It translates to CASLSGGEQYF.

In its sample, this clone was seen a few times. Written as DNA, the CDR3 is TGCAGCGAAATGCTACAGGGGGCAACTGAAGCTTTCTTT. Protein: CSEMLQGATEAFF. The rearrangement joins TRBV29-1 to TRBJ1-1; 9 bases align to TRBD1. V was pared by 7 bases and J by 5 bases, with 8 bases of the junction left unmatched. CDR1 is SQVTM, CDR2 ANQGSEA, per germline. The CDR3 is 13 residues long.

The chain recombines TRBV5-4 with TRBJ2-1; 9 bases agree with TRBD1. The ends lost 4 bases at V and 9 bases at J; junction bases unmatched: 11. The CDR3 totals 15 residues. Germline V lookup: CDR1 SGHNT, CDR2 YYREEE (reference sequence). The chain's CDR3 is CASSRGTGQGTEQFF. Written as DNA, the CDR3 is TGTGCCAGCAGCCGAGGGACAGGGCAGGGGACTGAGCAGTTCTTC.

This sequence joins TRBV19 and TRBJ1-1, with D perhaps matching TRBD1 (6 bases). V was clipped by 10 bases and J by 4 bases, with 19 bases between them. Germline assignment: CDR1 LNHDA and CDR2 SQIVND (reference sequence). The CDR3 has 14 residues. Here the CDR3 reads CATARGPGSTEAFF. The CDR3 bases are TGTGCCACCGCCCGGGGGCCTGGCAGCACTGAAGCTTTCTTT.

The chain carries TRBV6-1 and TRBJ2-2; 7 bases are a match to TRBD1. V trimming: 3 bases; J trimming: 8 bases; junction bases outside the gene matches: 9. Germline CDR1 and CDR2: MNHNS and SASEGT. The CDR3 length is 15 residues. The CDR3 DNA reads TGTGCCAGCAGTGACTTCGGAGAGGGGGCGGGGGAGCTGTTTTTT. It encodes CASSDFGEGAGELFF.

A single count supports this clone. Distinct nucleotide sequences in the sample also encode this CDR3. CDR3 residues: CSASTSYEQYV. As DNA, the CDR3 is TGCAGTGCTAGTACAAGCTACGAGCAGTACGTC. This rearrangement joins TRBV20-1 to TRBJ2-7; D gene ambiguous. This CDR3 is 11 amino acids long. Germline CDR1 and CDR2: DFQATT and SNEGSKA (reference sequence). V was cut by 3 bases and J by 3 bases, with 6 bases left in between.

This clone was counted between two and nine times. V gene TRBV7-9 combines with J gene TRBJ1-3; no definite D call. The V and J ends lost 5 bases and 4 bases respectively, with 6 bases between them. This CDR3 region has 12 residues. The germline gives CDR1 SEHNR, CDR2 FQNEAQ (reference sequence). CDR3 sequence reads: CASSNLGNTIYF. CDR3 in DNA: TGTGCCAGCAGCAACCTGGGAAACACCATATATTTT.

V and J are TRBV7-9 and TRBJ1-2; TRBD1 is a possible D gene (6 bases). The V and J ends lost 1 base and 0 bases respectively, with 9 bases between them. The CDR3 length is 15 residues. The germline V gene has CDR1 SEHNR and CDR2 FQNEAQ (reference sequence). The CDR3 coding sequence is TGTGCCAGCAGCTTAGAGGGGGACCCTAACTATGGCTACACCTTC. It codes for CASSLEGDPNYGYTF.

The chain is built from TRBV19 and TRBJ1-1; no reliable D call. Between the trimmed V and J ends, which lost 3 bases and 3 bases, there was a span of 11 bases. The CDR3 is 14 amino acids. In germline, CDR1 is LNHDA, CDR2 SQIVND (reference sequence). The CDR3 protein is CASSISGGDTEAFF. The DNA for the CDR3 is TGTGCCAGTAGTATTTCGGGTGGGGACACTGAAGCTTTCTTT.

With respect to this clone: The sample has other DNA sequences that encode this CDR3 too. The V call is TRBV5-1, the J call TRBJ2-5; D is unclear. The CDR3 covers 11 residues. CDR1 and CDR2 from the germline V gene are SGHRS and YFSETQ. V was shortened by 3 bases and J by 4 bases, with 4 bases between the two germline ends. CDR3 sequence reads: CASSYGETQYF. CDR3 DNA sequence: TGCGCCAGCAGCTATGGAGAGACCCAGTACTTC. Variable domain in full (rest from reference TRBV5-1 and TRBJ2-5): KAGVTQTPRYLIKTRGQQVTLSCSPISGHRSVSWYQQTPGQGLQFLFEYFSETQRNKGNFPGRFSGRQFSNSRSEMNVSTLELGDSALYLCASSYGETQYFGPGTRLLVL.

The CDR3 DNA sequence: TGTGCCAGCAGCCATCTTGTAGCAATCGACTACGAGCAGTACTTC. Its protein product is CASSHLVAIDYEQYF. V usage is TRBV7-9 and J usage is TRBJ2-7, with D hard to call. The CDR3 runs to 15 residues. Trimming shortened V by 5 bases and J by 3 bases, and 17 bases separated the two germline ends. CDR1 is SEHNR, CDR2 FQNEAQ, per germline (reference sequence).